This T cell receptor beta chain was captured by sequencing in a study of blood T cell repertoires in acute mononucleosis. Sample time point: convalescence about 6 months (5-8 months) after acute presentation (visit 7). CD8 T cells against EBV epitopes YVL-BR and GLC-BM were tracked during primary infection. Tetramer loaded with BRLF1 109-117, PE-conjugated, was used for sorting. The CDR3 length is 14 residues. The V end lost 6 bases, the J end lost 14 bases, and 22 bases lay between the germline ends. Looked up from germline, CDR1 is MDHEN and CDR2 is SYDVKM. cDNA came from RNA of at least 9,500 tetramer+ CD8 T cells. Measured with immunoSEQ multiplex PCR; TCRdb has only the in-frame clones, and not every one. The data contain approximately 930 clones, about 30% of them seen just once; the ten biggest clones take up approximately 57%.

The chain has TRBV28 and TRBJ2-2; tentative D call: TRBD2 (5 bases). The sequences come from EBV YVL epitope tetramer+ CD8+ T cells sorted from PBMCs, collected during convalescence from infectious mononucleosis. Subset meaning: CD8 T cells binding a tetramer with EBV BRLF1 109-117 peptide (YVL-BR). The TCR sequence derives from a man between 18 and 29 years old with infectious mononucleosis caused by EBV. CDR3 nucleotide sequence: TGTGCCAGCAGACCCTGGGGAGTGACCGTGGATCTGTTTTTT. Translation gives CASRPWGVTVDLFF.